This T cell receptor beta chain was identified during a study of human T cells and chemical hapten exposure (dated by TCRdb to the early 2020s). Concerning the study at large: For sensitization, 2% DPC in acetone was applied to a roughly 2 cm by roughly 2 cm area of upper inner arm skin. Weekly therapeutic DPC doses were additionally applied to the scalp of patients throughout the roughly 26-week study period. Patch tests used Finn chambers with 0.01% DPC on the upper back, scored after 6 days by International Contact Dermatitis Research Group standards. Most of the patients in the cohort were female, and the cohort covered alopecia areata with under or over 50% scalp involvement, alopecia totalis and alopecia universalis. Libraries were combined into a pool for sequencing, and differences in TCR yield between samples came mainly from small differences in library volumes within the pool. This study followed changes in the peripheral blood TCR repertoire in vivo during primary and secondary sensitization of alopecia patients to the hapten diphenylcyclopropenone (DPC). Patient blood was sampled pre-sensitization (week 0) and at 2, 6 and about 24 weeks after DPC sensitization. About 27 alopecia patients gave blood for TCR sequencing at one to four time points (pre-sensitization, 2, 6 and 24 weeks).

This clonotype was seen a few times. Its antigen is unknown. No much larger clone is present one base from it, and per-base qualities are unavailable. What the time point label conveys for this sample: pre-sensitization, week 0. This specimen's treatment or condition label, interpreted: therapeutic diphenylcyclopropenone sensitization with weekly scalp DPC. Blood at each patch-test visit was drawn before the patch test was applied. Patients were considered eligible if aged 18 to 70, diagnosed with alopecia and deemed suitable for DPC therapy, and patients were excluded if pregnant. Unfractionated whole blood was collected in Tempus Blood RNA tubes, and total RNA was extracted from that blood. Library preparation was by RACE. Sequenced using a NextSeq 500. During library preparation, unique molecular identifiers were attached to individual cDNA molecules so that TCRs could be counted quantitatively and reproducibly. From each blood RNA sample, both TCR alpha and TCR beta chains were sequenced. The published analysis was carried out like this. The median number of TCRs per sample was around 100,000, ranging from roughly 23,224 to 690,600. V, J and CDR3 annotation of the TCR reads was carried out using the Decombinator software suite. For the PS versus PT1 abundance plots, all samples were subsampled to the same number of TCRs (28,000). TCRs were defined as expanded if absent before sensitization and observed at least eight times at the 2-week time point. In TCRdb, the public reads were trimmed at Q25 with fastp and aligned with MiXCR, with productive beta chains retained. Each CDR3 protein appears once, grouped with its most common genes and DNA. It is TCRdb's table, rather than the study itself, that gives the V and J calls and clone size. The sample has 300,000 to 450,000 distinct CDR3 sequences on record, 5% to 6.5% of them singletons. Around 8.8% of the sample rests with the top ten.

CDR1 LGHDT and CDR2 YNNKEL were looked up in the germline V gene (reference sequence). Trimming costs V 0 bases and J 5 bases, and their ends lie 11 bases apart. Measured from the cysteine to the phenylalanine, the CDR3 is 14 residues long. Just CDR3 DNA is preserved here, 42 bases in frame from base 1. What the work shows at the level of the full study, not this receptor alone: A positive correlation was found between the number of PT1 expanded TCRs and patch test score, with significance reached at thresholds 8, 16 and 32 but not 4. Repeated subsampling changed both the strength of the expansion versus patch-test correlation and the threshold at which the correlation became significant. DPC sensitization did not change the number of TCRs with a frequency above 1 in 1000, and there was no evidence of changes in global repertoire structure. Because all patients had alopecia, a presumed autoimmune disease, the immune response of the patients might differ from that of healthy individuals. Expanded TCRs formed significantly more large CDR3 similarity clusters than pre-sensitization or healthy control sets, consistent with antigen-driven responses.

The chain joins TRBV3-1 to TRBJ2-7; TRBD2 is possibly the D segment (6 matching bases). The material was whole blood, obtained in connection with sensitization to the hapten diphenylcyclopropenone (DPC). This receptor was obtained from a woman aged 18-29 years with alopecia areata. Some clones in this sample may be carry-over from other donors' samples. The sequence in DNA is TGTGCCAGCAGCCAAGATTTGTCGGGGGACGAGCAGTACTTC. Its amino acids are CASSQDLSGDEQYF.